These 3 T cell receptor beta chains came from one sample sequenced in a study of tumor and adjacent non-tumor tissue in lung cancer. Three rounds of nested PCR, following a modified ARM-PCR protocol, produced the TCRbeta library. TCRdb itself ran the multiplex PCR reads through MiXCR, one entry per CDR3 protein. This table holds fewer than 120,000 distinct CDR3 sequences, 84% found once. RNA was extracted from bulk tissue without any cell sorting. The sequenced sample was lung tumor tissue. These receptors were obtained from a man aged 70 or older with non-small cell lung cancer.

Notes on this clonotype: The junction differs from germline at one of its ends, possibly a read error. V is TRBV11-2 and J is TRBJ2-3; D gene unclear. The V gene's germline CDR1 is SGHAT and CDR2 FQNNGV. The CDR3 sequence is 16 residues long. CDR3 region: CTSSSAPQAFTDMQYF. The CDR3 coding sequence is TGTACCAGCAGCTCGGCCCCCCAGGCTTTCACAGATATGCAGTATTTT. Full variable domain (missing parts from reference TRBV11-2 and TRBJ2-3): EAGVAQSPRYKIIEKRQSVAFWCNPISGHATLYWYQQILGQGPKLLIQFQNNGVVDDSQLPKDRFSAERLKGVDSTLKIQPAKLEDSAVYLCTSSSAPQAFTDMQYFGPGTRLTVL.

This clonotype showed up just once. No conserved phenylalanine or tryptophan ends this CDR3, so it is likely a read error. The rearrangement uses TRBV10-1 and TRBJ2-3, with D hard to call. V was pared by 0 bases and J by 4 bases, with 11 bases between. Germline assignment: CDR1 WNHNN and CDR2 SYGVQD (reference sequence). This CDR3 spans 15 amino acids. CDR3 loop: CASSESKQTADTQYL. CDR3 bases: TGCGCCAGCAGTGAGTCGAAACAGACTGCAGATACGCAGTATCTT.

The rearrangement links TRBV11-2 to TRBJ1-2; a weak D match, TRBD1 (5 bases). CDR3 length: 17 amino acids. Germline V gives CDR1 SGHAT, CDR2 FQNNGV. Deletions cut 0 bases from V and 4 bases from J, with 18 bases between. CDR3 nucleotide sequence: TGTGCCAGCAGCTTAGATCCGATCAGGGCGCTGCGCTATGGCTACACCTTC. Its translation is CASSLDPIRALRYGYTF.